This passage covers 30 T cell receptor beta chains from one sample sequenced in a study of blood T cells in healthy people across ages. Using a J-beta primer mix together with a sample-barcoded 5' primer, a second PCR was run for about 7 to 12 cycles. Via MiXCR, TCRdb re-called the 5' RACE reads, giving one row per CDR3 protein. Of approximately 800,000 distinct CDR3 sequences in the sample, 62% are singletons; the top ten hold about 30%. Sequencing was performed on blood. These receptors were obtained from a man aged 30 to 45 in good health.

This chain connects TRBV7-8 to TRBJ1-2; TRBD1 aligns across 8 bases. The V gene's germline CDR1 is SGHVS and CDR2 FQNEAQ. J gave up 6 bases and V 3 bases, and 9 bases lay outside the gene matches. The CDR3 has 15 amino acids. This chain's CDR3 is CASSFARTGTHGYTF. The CDR3 nucleotides are TGTGCCAGCAGCTTCGCCCGGACAGGGACCCATGGCTACACCTTC. Variable domain in full (rest from reference TRBV7-8 and TRBJ1-2): GAGVSQSPRYKVAKRGQDVALRCDPISGHVSLFWYQQALGQGPEFLTYFQNEAQLDKSGLPSDRFFAERPEGSVSTLKIQRTQQEDSAVYLCASSFARTGTHGYTFGSGTRLTVV.

This clonotype was counted a few times. J is TRBJ2-3 and V is TRBV7-2, with 11 nucleotides matching TRBD1. Trimming took 5 bases from V and 3 from J; bases not matched to a gene: 7. The CDR3 runs to 16 residues. CDR1 and CDR2 (germline): SGHTA, FQGNSA. The CDR3 DNA sequence: TGTGCCAGCAGCGCCGGGACAGGGGGTTGGACAGATACGCAGTATTTT. This translates into CASSAGTGGWTDTQYF.

This chain links TRBV9 with TRBJ2-3; D is ambiguous. Germline V gene lookup returns CDR1 SGDLS and CDR2 YYNGEE. V dropped 5 bases and J dropped 1 base, with 17 bases sitting between them. CDR3 length equals 16 residues. DNA of the CDR3: TGTGCCAGCAGTCGATTGACCGGACCAGGCACAGATACGCAGTATTTT. Protein: CASSRLTGPGTDTQYF.

The V call is TRBV20-1, the J call TRBJ1-5; 10 bases align to TRBD1. V was clipped by 5 bases and J by 3 bases; unmatched bases: 7. Germline values: CDR1 DFQATT, CDR2 SNEGSKA (reference sequence). The CDR3 loop spans 15 amino acids. This CDR3 reads CSAFRQGAINQPQHF. In nucleotides, the CDR3 is TGCAGTGCTTTCCGACAGGGGGCAATCAATCAGCCCCAGCATTTT.

This sequence joins TRBV20-1 and TRBJ1-5, with a possible D match to TRBD1 (6 bases). The V gene lost 0 bases and the J gene lost 6 bases, with 12 bases spanning the gap. The CDR3 is 14 residues long. Germline CDR1 is DFQATT and CDR2 is SNEGSKA (reference sequence). The DNA of the CDR3 is TGCAGTGCTAGAGATGGGTCGGGGGCTCAGCCCCAGCATTTT. Translating gives CSARDGSGAQPQHF.

The gene calls are TRBV28 and TRBJ2-7; 7 bases are shared with TRBD1. Trimming cost V 6 bases and J 10 bases; bases outside gene matches: 9. The CDR3 length is 12 residues. Germline V gene sequence: CDR1 MDHEN, CDR2 SYDVKM. In DNA, the CDR3 is TGTGCCAGCAGCCCAGGGGACAGCCGACAGTACTTC. Encoded protein: CASSPGDSRQYF.

The chain combines TRBV12-3 or TRBV12-4 with TRBJ1-4, with 7 nucleotides matching TRBD1. The J segment lost 4 bases and the V segment lost 5 bases, leaving 13 bases of the junction unmatched. The CDR3 is made up of 17 amino acids. The CDR3 coding sequence is TGTGCCAGCAGTCTAGGTGGGGGGACAGCTATTAATGAAAAACTGTTTTTT. Translating gives CASSLGGGTAINEKLFF.

A single count supports this clonotype. The V and J genes are TRBV6-5 and TRBJ2-3, with a tentative D call TRBD2 (5 bases). V lost 10 bases and J 2 bases, leaving 13 bases between the germline ends. Per germline, CDR1 MNHEY and CDR2 SVGAGI. CDR3 length: 13 residues. In DNA form, the CDR3 reads TGTGCCACCGCTGGACTGCTCACAGATACGCAGTATTTT. Encoded protein: CATAGLLTDTQYF.

The rearrangement joins TRBV15 to TRBJ1-2, with D hard to call. Trimming left V 3 bases short and J 8 bases short, with 16 bases between. Germline lookup yields CDR1 LNHNV and CDR2 YYDKDF (reference sequence). CDR3 length: 14 residues. CDR3 sequence: CATSRGNPNRGYTF. The CDR3 DNA reads as TGTGCCACCAGCAGGGGTAACCCAAACCGAGGCTACACCTTC.

The chain is built from TRBV29-1 and TRBJ1-2, with 8 bases lining up with TRBD1. V trimming: 0 bases; J trimming: 13 bases; junction bases outside the gene matches: 7. The germline V gene has CDR1 SQVTM and CDR2 ANQGSEA. CDR3 size: 12 residues. CDR3 DNA: TGCAGCGTTGAAGAAGTCGGGACAGGCGGCACCTTC. As protein: CSVEEVGTGGTF.

The chain recombines TRBV9 with TRBJ2-1; no definite D call. CDR3 length: 14 residues. Trimming left V 2 bases short and J 8 bases short, with 14 bases between. Germline lookup yields CDR1 SGDLS and CDR2 YYNGEE. CDR3 in DNA: TGTGCCAGCAGCGTGCGACGAGGAAGGGATGAGCAGTTCTTC. Protein: CASSVRRGRDEQFF.

About this clonotype: A read error may account for a junction end that differs from germline. V is TRBV13 and J is TRBJ2-5, with D possibly TRBD1 on 5 matching bases. CDR1 and CDR2 from the germline V gene are PRHDT and FYEKMQ (reference sequence). The CDR3 is 14 residues long. Here the CDR3 reads CATSVSGSKETQYF. The CDR3 DNA reads as TGTGCCACCAGCGTGTCAGGGTCAAAAGAGACCCAGTACTTC.

CDR3 in amino acids: CASSGGERADTQYF. CDR3 sequence (DNA): TGTGCCAGCAGCGGGGGGGAAAGGGCAGATACGCAGTATTTT. The rearrangement joins TRBV9 to TRBJ2-3; D possibly corresponds to TRBD2 (6 bases). The CDR3 runs to 14 residues. Germline V gives CDR1 SGDLS, CDR2 YYNGEE. Trimming removed 3 bases at V and 4 bases at J, with 12 bases between.

The chain joins TRBV7-2 to TRBJ1-6; tentative D call: TRBD1 (6 bases). From germline, CDR1 is SGHTA and CDR2 FQGNSA. CDR3 size: 17 residues. V was pared by 2 bases and J by 7 bases, with 18 bases between. In nucleotides, the CDR3 is TGTGCCAGCAGCTTAAGGGGGGGATGGGATGGAAATTCACCCCTCCACTTT. As protein: CASSLRGGWDGNSPLHF. Drawing the rest from reference TRBV7-2 and TRBJ1-6, the complete variable domain is GAGVSQSPSNKVTEKGKDVELRCDPISGHTALYWYRQSLGQGLEFLIYFQGNSAPDKSGLPSDRFSAERTGGSVSTLTIQRTQQEDSAVYLCASSLRGGWDGNSPLHFGNGTRLTVT.

The V and J genes are TRBV11-1 and TRBJ2-1; 9 bases align to TRBD2. The CDR3 has 17 residues. The ends lost 3 bases at V and 10 bases at J; junction bases unmatched: 16. CDR1 and CDR2 (germline): SGHAT, FQDESV (reference sequence). The CDR3 sequence is CASSFHRGASGAWEQFF. CDR3 coding DNA: TGTGCCAGCAGCTTCCACAGGGGTGCTAGCGGGGCGTGGGAGCAGTTCTTC.

The J gene is TRBJ2-7, the V gene TRBV20-1; 9 bases align to TRBD1. The CDR3 is 14 residues long. Germline CDR1 and CDR2: DFQATT and SNEGSKA (reference sequence). V was clipped by 1 base and J by 5 bases; unmatched bases: 6. CDR3 amino acids: CSARARTGVHEQYF. For the CDR3, the DNA is TGCAGTGCTAGAGCAAGGACAGGGGTCCACGAGCAGTACTTC.

The chain links TRBV27 to TRBJ1-2; 8 bases map to TRBD1. Germline CDR1 MNHEY, CDR2 SMNVEV (reference sequence). The CDR3 loop spans 15 amino acids. V dropped 4 bases and J dropped 7; count of bases not matched to a gene: 11. CDR3 protein: CASSSRQGITCGYTF. The CDR3 DNA reads as TGTGCCAGCAGTTCCAGACAGGGGATTACGTGTGGCTACACCTTC.

A few counts support this clonotype. The J gene is TRBJ2-5, the V gene TRBV15; TRBD1 matches at 10 bases. The CDR3 length is 15 residues. V was clipped by 4 bases and J by 1 base; unmatched bases: 3. CDR1 and CDR2 (germline): LNHNV, YYDKDF (reference sequence). The DNA of the CDR3 is TGTGCCACCAGCATACGGACAGGGGGCCAAGAGACCCAGTACTTC. Protein sequence: CATSIRTGGQETQYF.

The chain recombines TRBV12-3 or TRBV12-4 with TRBJ2-5, with D hard to call. V lost 3 bases, J lost 5 bases, and 16 bases lay in between. The CDR3 is 15 amino acids. CDR3 DNA: TGTGCCAGCAGTTTCCCTCAGGTCCTTGGGGAGACCCAGTACTTC. Translating gives CASSFPQVLGETQYF.

This chain uses TRBV7-3 with TRBJ2-3, with D possibly called TRBD1 or TRBD2 (5 bases each). The CDR3 covers 16 residues. The V gene's germline CDR1 is SGHTA and CDR2 FQGTGA. V lost 5 bases and J 8 bases, leaving 23 bases between the germline ends. The CDR3 DNA reads TGTGCCAGCAGCCCAGGGTCGAGGGCCACCCAAGGTACGCAGTATTTT. It is translated as CASSPGSRATQGTQYF.

The chain employs TRBV2 and TRBJ2-5; 10 bases align to TRBD2. V trimming: 2 bases; J trimming: 1 base; junction bases outside the gene matches: 1. The CDR3 runs to 15 residues. Germline CDR1 SNHLY, CDR2 FYNNEI. This chain's CDR3 is CASSELAGAQETQYF. In DNA, the CDR3 is TGTGCCAGCAGTGAACTAGCGGGGGCCCAAGAGACCCAGTACTTC.

The chain combines TRBV27 with TRBJ2-7; D could derive from TRBD1 or TRBD2 (5 bases each). Per germline, CDR1 MNHEY and CDR2 SMNVEV (reference sequence). The CDR3 is 17 residues long. Trimming took off 2 bases at V and 0 bases at J, with 17 bases between the two ends. The CDR3 sequence is CASSLRPGTVSSYEQYF. CDR3 DNA sequence: TGTGCCAGCAGTTTAAGGCCGGGGACGGTGAGCTCCTACGAGCAGTACTTC.

V is TRBV6-5 and J is TRBJ2-7, with TRBD2 matching 14 bases. The CDR3 covers 18 residues. The V gene's germline CDR1 is MNHEY and CDR2 SVGAGI. The V segment lost 2 bases and the J segment 5 bases; nucleotides outside the gene matches: 11. The CDR3 reads CASSYRGLAGGPLNEQYF. The CDR3 DNA reads as TGTGCCAGCAGTTACCGCGGACTAGCGGGGGGCCCCTTGAACGAGCAGTACTTC.

This clonotype has just a few counts. This chain connects TRBV7-2 to TRBJ2-5; D is unclear. The germline gives CDR1 SGHTA, CDR2 FQGNSA. The CDR3 spans 15 residues. Deletions cut 1 base from V and 4 bases from J, with 13 bases between. The CDR3 nucleotides read TGTGCCAGCAGCTTAGAAACCCAAATTCTAGAGACCCAGTACTTC. Translating it yields CASSLETQILETQYF.

This clonotype showed up many times. The chain links TRBV6-2 or TRBV6-3 to TRBJ1-6; 10 bases match TRBD1. The CDR3 length is 17 residues. Germline CDR1 reads MNHEY; CDR2 reads SVGEGT. V was pared by 5 bases and J by 5 bases, with 9 bases of the junction left unmatched. CDR3 sequence: CASSPLSTGGHNSPLHF. The CDR3 DNA reads TGTGCCAGCAGTCCACTGTCGACAGGGGGCCATAATTCACCCCTCCACTTT.

This clonotype has just one count. This rearrangement joins TRBV7-2 to TRBJ1-2, with D perhaps TRBD1 (6 bases). This CDR3 has 15 amino acids. Germline-derived CDR1 and CDR2 are SGHTA and FQGNSA. V lost 1 base and J 6 bases, leaving 15 bases between the germline ends. The chain's CDR3 is CASSLEGRGWDGYTF. In nucleotides, the CDR3 is TGTGCCAGCAGCTTAGAGGGCAGGGGCTGGGATGGCTACACCTTC.

This clonotype appeared a single time. The V and J genes are TRBV4-3 and TRBJ1-4; TRBD1 is a possible D gene (6 bases). Germline lookup yields CDR1 LGHNA and CDR2 YSLEER. CDR3 length: 15 amino acids. With 3 bases removed from V and 7 bases from J, the gap between germline ends came to 15 bases. In DNA form, the CDR3 reads TGCGCCAGCAGCCAGGGGTCAGGGGCTTTTGAAAAACTGTTTTTT. Translated: CASSQGSGAFEKLFF.

The chain carries TRBV7-2 and TRBJ1-2, with D unresolved. Germline V gene data show CDR1 as SGHTA and CDR2 as FQGNSA. The V gene lost 2 bases and the J gene lost 8 bases, with 24 bases spanning the gap. The CDR3 is 17 residues long. CDR3 amino acids: CASSLRHPAAASDGYTF. The CDR3 DNA is TGTGCCAGCAGCTTACGGCATCCGGCGGCCGCGAGCGACGGCTACACCTTC.

This chain links TRBV7-9 with TRBJ2-7; D is possibly TRBD1 (5 bases). The V gene lost 0 bases and the J gene lost 6 bases, with 12 bases spanning the gap. The CDR3 loop spans 14 amino acids. Germline-derived CDR1 and CDR2 are SEHNR and FQNEAQ (reference sequence). CDR3 protein: CASSLALQGSEQYF. CDR3 in DNA: TGTGCCAGCAGCTTAGCCCTCCAGGGTTCCGAGCAGTACTTC.

This chain connects TRBV2 to TRBJ2-1; D is possibly TRBD2 (6 bases). The CDR3 is 15 residues long. With 6 bases removed from V and 6 bases from J, the gap between germline ends came to 18 bases. The V gene's germline CDR1 is SNHLY and CDR2 FYNNEI. The CDR3 protein is CASRPIGTSVNEQFF. Written as DNA, the CDR3 is TGTGCCAGCAGACCTATAGGGACTTCCGTCAATGAGCAGTTCTTC.